Sequencing of this T cell receptor beta chain was carried out in a study of cytomegalovirus exposure and HLA in healthy donors (TCRdb year 2017). Describing the broader study: According to an earlier analysis of 450 to 650 of the donors, some 180 million T cells yielded 120 million or so unique TCR beta sequences and around 280 Gb of sequence data. An early release that covered approximately 600 HLA-typed donors contained about 300 gigabases of sequencing data and tens of millions of unique TCR sequences. All discovery cohort repertoires had been generated on a single sequencing platform. Both class I and class II loci were covered by HLA typing, at four-digit resolution. To predict cytomegalovirus infection status, the study brought together high-throughput TCR immunosequencing, statistical association of individual TCRs with disease status, and machine learning. Donor age, sex, ethnicity and CMV serostatus were collected together with the repertoire data. Roughly five DR-DQ haplotypes were handled as single units for association and clustering because linkage in the cohort was strong. The number of donors typed differed by locus, with roughly 620-630 for A, B, C, DRB1 and DQB1, around 520 for DQA1, over 600 for DPA1, and roughly 450 for DPB1. In a later analysis, previously published TCR beta repertoires from several hundred donors were re-analyzed and high-resolution HLA genotyping was added so that TCR occurrence patterns could be studied. Across 300 to 400 genotyped donors of the cohort, an average of approximately 240,000 unique TCR beta nucleotide sequences per donor were sequenced, and about a sixth of those sequences were non-productive. The study aimed to test whether cataloging public T cell receptors could reveal signatures of past pathogen exposure. Rather than drawing on any new phenotypic data, the later analysis identified candidate immune exposures from TCR beta sequences and the way those sequences occurred across donors. In a later genetic analysis, genome-wide SNP genotypes for about three fifths of the roughly 670 donors were used, and that subset was treated as a discovery cohort. Among the roughly 390 genotyped donors, around 81% belonged to the genetic ancestry cluster associated with self-reported Caucasian donors. To decide whether each TCR beta V gene segment behaved as functional or pseudogenic, an earlier analysis of 587 of the donors relied on high-throughput TCR beta sequencing. In addition to the first cohort of hundreds of subjects, a separate validation cohort of 130 or so different subjects was used. The study profiled the T cell repertoires of approximately 700 subjects by immunosequencing and related them to cytomegalovirus serostatus.

The sample holds a few counts of this clone. Its antigen has not been determined. The sample holds no much larger clone one base away, and base qualities are not on file. The cohort comprised 666 healthy bone marrow donors. Cohort members were all nominally healthy when sampled, although unrecorded immune exposures were likely present. The donor was CMV seropositive and belonged to the group of 250 to 350 seropositive cohort members. Every donor gave a peripheral blood sample, and the peripheral blood mononuclear cells from that sample were used for TCR beta sequencing. The Qiagen DNeasy Blood Extraction Kit was used to extract genomic DNA from the blood cell samples. At the junction V is shortened by 4 bases and J by 6 bases, with 9 bases in between. The CDR3 contains 12 residues, cysteine and phenylalanine counted. Just the 36-base CDR3 DNA is kept, in frame starting at base 1. The germline V gene supplies CDR1 SGHRS and CDR2 YFSETQ.

Libraries were prepared through the immunoSEQ multiplex PCR assay. The multiplex PCR relied on a mix of 60 forward primers for TCR Vbeta segments and 13 reverse primers for TCR Jbeta segments. Amplification of the CDR3 region of rearranged TCR beta genes was performed with a multiplex PCR assay on genomic DNA. On the Illumina HiSeq System, the amplified TCR beta libraries were sequenced as 87-base-pair reads. In the paper's pipeline: Across the 700 or so repertoires, a later analysis counted approximately 75 million unique TCR beta chains, some 11 million of which were shared by at least two donors. Raw reads were error-corrected and collapsed into unique sequences by a nearest-neighbor algorithm in which closely related sequences were merged to remove PCR and sequencing errors. V, D and J gene segments were assigned by aligning CDR3 sequences to IMGT reference sequences. Each retained sequence needed at least a six-nucleotide match to both a V gene segment and a J gene segment. Rearrangements were classified as productive when the CDR3 lacked stop codons and remained in frame with V and J, and all other rearrangements were classified as non-productive. CDR3 was defined by IMGT convention, running from the second conserved V-encoded cysteine to the conserved J-encoded phenylalanine. Sequences without an unambiguous match to a single V gene segment were excluded from the earlier analysis of 500 to 700 of the donors. An earlier analysis of 587 of the donors classified V segments as functional when productive rearrangements were above 56.7% and as segregating when the standard deviation between donors was above 5%. A statistical classification framework was built to diagnose cytomegalovirus status from the catalog of TCR beta chain sequences. In a later analysis, TCR nucleotide sequences were compared against IMGT/GENE-DB human TR gene sequences so that V and J genes could be assigned. Using the TCRdist pipeline, a later analysis assigned CDR3 sequences along with most-parsimonious VDJ recombination scenarios. In a later analysis, each TCR beta chain was defined by its CDR3 amino acid sequence together with its V-gene family, and reads lacking a unique V-gene family were excluded. In a later analysis, nearly 600 highly shared, low-generation-probability nucleotide sequences were removed to address suspected cross-contamination and a sequencing artifact. A later analysis calculated a clonal expansion index for each public chain from normalized within-repertoire ranks of inferred template counts. In a later analysis, generation probabilities were computed using a VDJ recombination model fitted to out-of-frame rearrangements, and the results were checked against IGoR. Hypergeometric tests were used in a later analysis to score TCR-TCR, TCR-HLA and TCR-CMV co-occurrence, with a repertoire-size bias correction applied to the TCR pairs. To estimate false discovery rates, a later analysis permuted the HLA or CMV assignments 20 times. In a later analysis, co-occurring TCRs were grouped with DBSCAN, and TCRdist sequence similarity was added when clustering was performed within HLA-allele-positive subsets. Co-occurrence clustering excluded repertoires with fewer than 30,000 or more than 120,000 public chains, plus five with anomalous nucleotide sharing. TCRdb's version of the immuneACCESS table is confined to in-frame rearrangements and falls short of the full clone set. An unresolved V gene accounts for under half of the shortfall where checked; the remainder is of unknown origin. V and J calls and clone size are given by that table; D and trimming were obtained from the DNA. For this sample there are 140,000 to 150,000 clones; 70% appear just once. 2% to 2.5% of the sample is held by the ten biggest clonotypes.

Overall study results and their limits: Sequencing depth was assumed to be roughly uniform across donors in the presence/absence analyses, though that assumption may not hold. In a later analysis, several top co-occurrence clusters were reported to appear linked to parvovirus B19, influenza, CMV and Epstein-Barr virus. Most TCR sequences were observed very rarely across donors, whereas some public TCRs were present in many individuals. When HLA alleles, especially DR and DQ, strongly co-occurred, TCR associations were difficult to assign to individual alleles. In vitro tests confirmed that a few of the cytomegalovirus-associated TCR beta chains recognize cytomegalovirus antigens. Only TCR beta chains were sequenced in this cohort, and the absence of alpha or paired-chain data limited detectable features. Specific HLA alleles were associated with some 15,000 TCR beta sequences at a false discovery rate of 0.05 in a later analysis. The classifier was reported to diagnose cytomegalovirus status with high specificity and sensitivity in both the original cohort and the validation cohort. In a later genetic analysis, a missense DCLRE1C variant was associated with V-gene and J-gene trimming of TCR beta chains, and the association was replicated in an independent cohort. A total of fewer than 200 TCR beta chains were listed by the study as associated with cytomegalovirus. Compared with equally common non-associated chains, HLA-associated TCR beta chains in a later analysis were more clonally expanded and had lower generation probabilities. Because HLA typing was unavailable for some donors at each locus, only the typed subset was used in association tests. A cluster of highly shared sequence variants was judged likely to represent a technical artifact of the sequencing pipeline. In an earlier analysis of about 550 of the donors, most TCR beta V segments were observed in productive rearrangements about 87% or about 30% of the time, broadly matching IMGT annotations. A further reported finding was that TCR beta sequences accurately predicted the HLA-A and HLA-B alleles for most subjects in the first cohort. A later analysis found that most CMV-associated TCR beta chains appeared HLA-restricted, with HLA associations seemingly driven largely by CMV exposure. The 87-base-pair reads could not distinguish some IMGT-functional V segments, including TRBV6-2 and TRBV6-3, so those segments were excluded. Because counts were too low, seventeen rarely observed V segments, including chromosome 9 orphons, were left out of the earlier analysis of 500 to 750 of the donors. The authors suggested that the approach could potentially be generalized to other disease states and immunological phenotypes. According to a later analysis, TCR association rates differed among HLA loci, with DRB1 alleles showing the most associated TCRs and HLA-C alleles showing the fewest. Correlated functional status among segregating V segments might be attributable to linkage disequilibrium, but an unknown experimental factor could not be ruled out. For the cohort, immune exposure information was limited to CMV serostatus. Compared with the 666-donor mean, donors in an Asian-associated ancestry cluster had fewer N-insertions in productive TCRs, according to a later genetic analysis.

The TCR comes from a woman aged 55-70 years in good health and CMV-seropositive. The sequenced sample was PBMCs. The chain couples TRBV5-1 to TRBJ2-3; perhaps TRBD2 is the D gene, with 5 bases matching. The CDR3 protein is CASSPTRDTQYF. The sequenced DNA is TGCGCCAGCAGCCCCACTAGGGATACGCAGTATTTT.